This T cell receptor (beta chain) was profiled in a study of blood T cell repertoires in COVID-19. In the study overall: COVID-19 samples collected from the United States, Italy and Spain covered acute and convalescent phases. In each case, the material was cDNA or gDNA derived from T cells, B-cell-depleted T cells, or PBMCs.

Under the authors' procedure: The assay estimated nucleated cells by amplifying reference gene primers. TCRdb's table, derived via immunoSEQ multiplex PCR, lists solely in-frame clones and lacks some. V and J calls plus clone size are reproduced from that table; the DNA served to infer D and trimming. In the table there are about 110,000 clones, about 70% of which are singletons. On this clone itself: Other DNA sequences in the same sample also yield this CDR3.

The germline V and J ends were trimmed by 4 bases and 6 bases, with 8 bases remaining between them. The length of the CDR3 is 12 residues. The TCR comes from a human donor with acute or convalescent COVID-19. The donor label of this sample is uncertain. V is TRBV12-3 or TRBV12-4 and J is TRBJ2-3, with no clear D. The sequenced sample consisted of peripheral blood. The CDR3 sequence is CASSSREDTQYF. In DNA form, the CDR3 reads TGTGCCAGCAGTTCCCGAGAGGATACGCAGTATTTT.